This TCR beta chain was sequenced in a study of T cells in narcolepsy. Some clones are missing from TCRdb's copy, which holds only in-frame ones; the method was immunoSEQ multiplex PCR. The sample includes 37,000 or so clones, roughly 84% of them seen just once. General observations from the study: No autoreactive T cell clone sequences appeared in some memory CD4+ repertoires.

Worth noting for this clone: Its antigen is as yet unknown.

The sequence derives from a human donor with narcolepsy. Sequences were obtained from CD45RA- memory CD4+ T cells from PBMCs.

CDR3 coding DNA: TGTGCCAGCCGGCAGGACCTCTATGGCTACACCTTC. As protein: CASRQDLYGYTF. The chain has TRBV2 and TRBJ1-2; no firm D call. This CDR3 spans 12 amino acids. V lost 8 bases and J lost 4, with 11 bases in between. Germline V gene lookup returns CDR1 SNHLY and CDR2 FYNNEI.